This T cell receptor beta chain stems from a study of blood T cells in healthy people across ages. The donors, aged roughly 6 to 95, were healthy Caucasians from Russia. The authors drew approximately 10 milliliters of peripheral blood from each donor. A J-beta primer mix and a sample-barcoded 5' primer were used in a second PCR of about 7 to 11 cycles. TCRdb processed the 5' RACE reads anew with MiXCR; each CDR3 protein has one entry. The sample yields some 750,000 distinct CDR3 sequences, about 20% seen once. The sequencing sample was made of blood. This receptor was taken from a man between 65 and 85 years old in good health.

In DNA, the CDR3 is TGTGCCAGCAGTCTAAAAAGAGAGAACACCGGGGAGCTGTTTTTT. Translation gives CASSLKRENTGELFF. The chain is built from TRBV12-3 or TRBV12-4 and TRBJ2-2; D unclear. Trimming left V 5 bases short and J 1 base short, with 11 bases between. This CDR3 comprises 15 residues.